What follows are 27 T cell receptor beta chains derived from one specimen sequenced in a study of blood T cell repertoires in COVID-19. Produced via immunoSEQ multiplex PCR; TCRdb's table is partial and in-frame only. This table holds approximately 300,000 clones, under 90% found once. Sample: PBMCs or T cells enriched from blood (not recorded which). The receptor set was obtained from a man aged 60 to 69 who had recovered from COVID-19.

The chain carries TRBV5-1 and TRBJ2-1; D might be TRBD2 (6 bases). The germline V gene has CDR1 SGHRS and CDR2 YFSETQ. The CDR3 is made up of 13 amino acids. The V end lost 4 bases, the J end lost 5 bases, and 10 bases lay between the germline ends. CDR3: CASSPGLNNEQFF. The CDR3 bases are TGCGCCAGCAGCCCGGGACTCAACAATGAGCAGTTCTTC.

J is TRBJ2-1 and V is TRBV29-1; a weak D match, TRBD2 (5 bases). Germline assignment: CDR1 SQVTM and CDR2 ANQGSEA. The length of the CDR3 is 13 residues. Trimming pared 6 bases from V and 4 bases from J, leaving 13 bases between. CDR3 loop: CSVKHSGYNEQFF. The CDR3 DNA is TGCAGCGTAAAGCATTCGGGATACAATGAGCAGTTCTTC.

The chain combines TRBV11-2 with TRBJ2-7; TRBD2 might be the D (7 bases). The CDR3 has 15 amino acids. Trimming shortened V by 5 bases and J by 2 bases, and 16 bases separated the two germline ends. Germline V gives CDR1 SGHAT, CDR2 FQNNGV. Here the CDR3 reads CASSGGGGITYEQYF. The CDR3 DNA sequence: TGTGCCAGCAGCGGCGGGGGCGGAATCACCTACGAGCAGTACTTC.

The chain joins TRBV6-5 to TRBJ2-7, with 9 positions matching TRBD1. This CDR3 comprises 15 residues. V was pared by 7 bases and J by 2 bases, with 9 bases of the junction left unmatched. Germline lookup yields CDR1 MNHEY and CDR2 SVGAGI. The CDR3 sequence: CASTRDREFAYEQYF. CDR3 nucleotides: TGTGCCAGCACCCGGGACAGGGAATTCGCCTACGAGCAGTACTTC.

This rearrangement joins TRBV5-1 to TRBJ2-3; TRBD1 aligns across 7 bases. The CDR3 length is 16 residues. Germline V CDR1 and CDR2: SGHRS, YFSETQ. The V segment lost 4 bases and the J segment 2 bases; nucleotides outside the gene matches: 10. CDR3 DNA sequence: TGCGCCAGCAGCGGAAATCGGGGACAGAACACAGATACGCAGTATTTT. Its translation: CASSGNRGQNTDTQYF.

The J gene is TRBJ2-7, the V gene TRBV5-6; unclear D gene. V was pared by 0 bases and J by 4 bases, with 5 bases between. There are 12 residues in the CDR3. The germline V gene encodes CDR1 SGHDT and CDR2 YYEEEE. The CDR3 coding sequence is TGTGCCAGCAGCTTGGCTAGGTACGAGCAGTACTTC. Its protein is CASSLARYEQYF.

The CDR3, as DNA: TGTGCCAGCAGCTGGACCGGGACTAGCGGGAGTAGCTACGAGCAGTACTTC. It yields the protein CASSWTGTSGSSYEQYF. The chain has TRBV7-9 and TRBJ2-7; 14 bases match TRBD2. Looked up from germline, CDR1 is SEHNR and CDR2 is FQNEAQ (reference sequence). The ends lost 4 bases at V and 3 bases at J; junction bases unmatched: 8. The CDR3 loop spans 17 amino acids.

About this clone itself: An end of the junction does not agree with germline; a read error may underlie this. The V call is TRBV7-3, the J call TRBJ2-1; D is perhaps TRBD1 (6 bases). The length of the CDR3 is 15 residues. Germline CDR1 is SGHTA and CDR2 is FQGTGA. The CDR3 region is CASSITGSSYNEQFF. The CDR3 DNA reads TGTGCCAGCAGCATAACAGGGAGCTCCTACAATGAGCAGTTCTTC.

This chain joins TRBV7-9 and TRBJ1-4; D perhaps matches TRBD1 (6 bases). CDR3 length: 15 amino acids. CDR1 is SEHNR, CDR2 FQNEAQ, per germline (reference sequence). Trimming pared 2 bases from V and 5 bases from J, leaving 12 bases between. The CDR3 loop is CASSLPGGGNEKLFF. The CDR3 DNA is TGTGCCAGCAGCTTACCGGGGGGCGGGAATGAAAAACTGTTTTTT.

V is TRBV6-5 and J is TRBJ2-5, with D possibly being TRBD2 (6 bases). Trimming shortened V by 0 bases and J by 3 bases, and 11 bases separated the two germline ends. Germline loops: CDR1 MNHEY, CDR2 SVGAGI. The CDR3 sequence is 15 residues long. CDR3 sequence reads: CASSYSGGREETQYF. The CDR3 DNA is TGTGCCAGCAGTTACTCCGGAGGGAGAGAAGAGACCCAGTACTTC.

CDR3 sequence: CASSLGLAGGLINNEQFF. In DNA form, the CDR3 reads TGCGCCAGCAGCTTGGGACTAGCGGGAGGCTTGATAAACAATGAGCAGTTCTTC. V and J are TRBV5-1 and TRBJ2-1; 13 bases align to TRBD2. The trim removed 0 bases at V and 5 bases at J, leaving 8 bases unmatched. Per the germline V gene, CDR1 is SGHRS and CDR2 is YFSETQ. The CDR3 extends over 18 amino acids.

The rearrangement links TRBV7-6 to TRBJ1-2, with D possibly being TRBD1 (6 bases). Germline V lookup: CDR1 SGHVS, CDR2 FNYEAQ. The CDR3 has 15 amino acids. Deletions cut 1 base from V and 8 bases from J, with 17 bases between. CDR3 sequence (DNA): TGTGCCAGCAGCTTAGGAATACAGGGCCTTAGCGGCTACACCTTC. Protein: CASSLGIQGLSGYTF.

As DNA, the CDR3 is TGTGCCAGCAGCATCTCGGGGAAGGGACAGGATCATCAGCCCCAGCATTTT. Protein: CASSISGKGQDHQPQHF. This sequence joins TRBV5-6 and TRBJ1-5; 8 bases map to TRBD1. The CDR3 runs to 17 residues. V was clipped by 4 bases and J by 5 bases; unmatched bases: 14. Germline V lookup: CDR1 SGHDT, CDR2 YYEEEE.

The rearrangement joins TRBV29-1 to TRBJ2-7; TRBD2 is a possible D gene (6 bases). The CDR3 has 14 amino acids. The germline V gene encodes CDR1 SQVTM and CDR2 ANQGSEA. Trimming took 6 bases from V and 5 from J, leaving 20 bases between them. The CDR3, as DNA: TGCAGCGTGGGGGGAGACAGTCTAGGCCACGAGCAGTACTTC. Residues: CSVGGDSLGHEQYF.

The chain is built from TRBV27 and TRBJ1-4, with D perhaps TRBD1 (5 bases). V lost 4 bases, J lost 7 bases, and 16 bases lay in between. Germline CDR1 reads MNHEY; CDR2 reads SMNVEV (reference sequence). The CDR3 is made up of 15 amino acids. The CDR3 DNA is TGTGCCAGCAGTTCCGGGGGGAGGATTAGTGAAAAACTGTTTTTT. Amino acids: CASSSGGRISEKLFF.

J is TRBJ2-3 and V is TRBV5-1, with 12 bases lining up with TRBD2. Germline-derived CDR1 and CDR2 are SGHRS and YFSETQ. V shed 5 bases and J 4 bases; nucleotides not matched to a gene: 14. This CDR3 region has 18 residues. This CDR3 is CASSGVMTSGSFADTQYF. In DNA form, the CDR3 reads TGCGCCAGCAGTGGGGTCATGACTAGCGGGAGTTTTGCAGATACGCAGTATTTT.

The rearrangement joins TRBV27 to TRBJ1-2; D remains unclear. This CDR3 contains 15 residues. V was pared by 5 bases and J by 5 bases, with 18 bases between. The germline V gene has CDR1 MNHEY and CDR2 SMNVEV (reference sequence). CDR3 DNA: TGTGCCAGCAGTCCTGGACTCGTTCGAGGGTATGGCTACACCTTC. Its translation: CASSPGLVRGYGYTF.

This chain links TRBV10-2 with TRBJ2-1; TRBD2 agrees at 15 bases. The ends lost 8 bases at V and 7 bases at J; junction bases unmatched: 0. The length of the CDR3 is 13 residues. Per germline, CDR1 WSHSY and CDR2 SAAADI. In DNA form, the CDR3 reads TGCGCCAGCGGGACTAGCGGGAGGAATGAGCAGTTCTTC. Protein: CASGTSGRNEQFF.

This clone was counted once. This chain joins TRBV5-4 and TRBJ1-2; D gene ambiguous. Deletions cut 4 bases from V and 0 bases from J, with 4 bases between. The germline V gene encodes CDR1 SGHNT and CDR2 YYREEE (reference sequence). The CDR3 spans 12 residues. The CDR3 nucleotides read TGTGCCAGCAGCGGGCCTAACTATGGCTACACCTTC. Amino acid sequence: CASSGPNYGYTF. Full variable domain (remainder filled in from reference TRBV5-4 and TRBJ1-2): ETGVTQSPTHLIKTRGQQVTLRCSSQSGHNTVSWYQQALGQGPQFIFQYYREEENGRGNFPPRFSGLQFPNYSSELNVNALELDDSALYLCASSGPNYGYTFGSGTRLTVV.

This clone was picked up one time. The CDR3 DNA sequence: TGTGCCAGCAGCGCCGCCTATTCCCGGGGCTACACCTTC. Protein sequence: CASSAAYSRGYTF. This chain uses TRBV12-3 or TRBV12-4 with TRBJ1-2; no reliable D call. Between the trimmed V and J ends, which lost 6 bases and 8 bases, there was a span of 16 bases. There are 13 residues in the CDR3.

The J gene is TRBJ2-1, the V gene TRBV6-5, with D tentatively TRBD2 (5 bases). CDR3 length equals 16 residues. Trimming removed 4 bases from V and 2 bases from J, with 15 bases in between. Germline V CDR1 and CDR2: MNHEY, SVGAGI. DNA of the CDR3: TGTGCCAGCAGTTCCTTAGGGCGGGCTCCCTACAATGAGCAGTTCTTC. It specifies CASSSLGRAPYNEQFF.

There are a few counts of this clone. The chain has TRBV28 and TRBJ2-1; 8 positions match TRBD2. The germline gives CDR1 MDHEN, CDR2 SYDVKM. This CDR3 region has 15 residues. With V trimmed by 1 base and J by 2 bases, 1 base remained unmatched. CDR3 protein: CASSLSGLAYNEQFF. The DNA of the CDR3 is TGTGCCAGCAGTTTATCGGGACTAGCCTACAATGAGCAGTTCTTC. Based on the CDR3 plus reference TRBV28 and TRBJ2-1, the full variable domain is DVKVTQSSRYLVKRTGEKVFLECVQDMDHENMFWYRQDPGLGLRLIYFSYDVKMKEKGDIPEGYSVSREKKERFSLILESASTNQTSMYLCASSLSGLAYNEQFFGPGTRLTVL.

The chain joins TRBV11-2 to TRBJ1-6; 7 nucleotides agree with TRBD1. There are 15 residues in the CDR3. Germline V gene sequence: CDR1 SGHAT, CDR2 FQNNGV. V lost 2 bases to trimming and J lost 4 bases; unmatched junction nucleotides: 2. This CDR3 is CASSLTGQYNSPLHF. The CDR3 DNA reads as TGTGCCAGCAGCTTAACGGGACAGTATAATTCACCCCTCCACTTT.

This chain connects TRBV7-3 to TRBJ2-1, with 8 nucleotides matching TRBD2. V dropped 3 bases and J dropped 3; count of bases not matched to a gene: 4. Germline-derived CDR1 and CDR2 are SGHTA and FQGTGA. The CDR3 extends over 15 amino acids. The CDR3 DNA is TGTGCCAGCAGCTTTCAACTAGCGGTCTACAATGAGCAGTTCTTC. Protein sequence: CASSFQLAVYNEQFF.

This chain connects TRBV6-5 to TRBJ2-7, with 7 bases identical to TRBD2. Germline V gives CDR1 MNHEY, CDR2 SVGAGI. V lost 2 bases to trimming and J lost 5 bases; unmatched junction nucleotides: 3. This CDR3 spans 13 amino acids. CDR3 in DNA: TGTGCCAGCAGTTACGGGAGGGCCGACGAGCAGTACTTC. Its protein is CASSYGRADEQYF.

The chain links TRBV28 to TRBJ2-2; 10 bases map to TRBD2. The CDR3 totals 14 residues. J lost 7 bases, V lost 7 bases, and 6 bases had no gene match. The germline V gene has CDR1 MDHEN and CDR2 SYDVKM. CDR3 bases: TGTGCCAGCACCAGCGGGAGGGATGGCGGGGAGCTGTTTTTT. It codes for CASTSGRDGGELFF.

The chain couples TRBV2 to TRBJ1-2, with 8 bases aligning to TRBD1. The CDR3 contains 13 residues. Losses at the gene ends were 1 base for V and 8 bases for J; bases not matched to a gene: 3. CDR1 and CDR2 (germline): SNHLY, FYNNEI. This CDR3 reads CASSEGTGRGYTF. The DNA of the CDR3 is TGTGCCAGCAGTGAAGGGACAGGGCGGGGCTACACCTTC.